This passage covers 31 T cell receptor beta chains from one sample sequenced in a study of T cell responses to AZD1222 COVID-19 vaccine. Data came from immunoSEQ multiplex PCR; TCRdb stores just in-frame clones and leaves some out. The sample has around 210,000 clones, roughly 94% seen once. Sequenced material: peripheral blood, taken 28 days after the second dose of the MenACWY control vaccine. Source of these receptors: an adult who received the MenACWY meningococcal vaccine as a control.

This chain links TRBV5-1 with TRBJ2-7; D uncertain. Trimming cost V 0 bases and J 6 bases, with 4 bases left between them. Germline CDR1 and CDR2: SGHRS and YFSETQ. The CDR3 is made up of 11 amino acids. CDR3 bases: TGCGCCAGCAGCTTGGCTTCCGAGCAGTACTTC. It encodes CASSLASEQYF.

The V and J genes are TRBV24-1 and TRBJ2-3, with D perhaps TRBD2 (6 bases). Germline V gives CDR1 KGHDR, CDR2 SFDVKD. The CDR3 covers 16 residues. Trimming shortened V by 5 bases and J by 3 bases, and 17 bases separated the two germline ends. This chain's CDR3 is CATSGWSGEETDTQYF. CDR3 nucleotides: TGTGCCACCAGTGGTTGGTCGGGAGAAGAGACAGATACGCAGTATTTT.

This clone was seen a single time. V and J are TRBV6-6 and TRBJ2-7, with 7 bases that match TRBD2. The CDR3 consists of 15 residues. With V trimmed by 6 bases and J by 0 bases, 8 bases remained unmatched. Germline-derived CDR1 and CDR2 are MNHNY and SVGAGI (reference sequence). The CDR3 sequence is CASRSSGLSSYEQYF. CDR3 bases: TGTGCCAGCAGATCTAGCGGTTTAAGCTCCTACGAGCAGTACTTC.

V usage is TRBV7-9 and J usage is TRBJ2-7; D tentatively reads TRBD1 or TRBD2 (5 bases each). The germline gives CDR1 SEHNR, CDR2 FQNEAQ (reference sequence). The CDR3 is made up of 15 amino acids. V lost 3 bases and J 2 bases, leaving 14 bases between the germline ends. CDR3 protein: CASSFHDRGPYEQYF. Written as DNA, the CDR3 is TGTGCCAGCAGCTTCCACGATCGGGGACCCTACGAGCAGTACTTC.

The genes are TRBV18 and TRBJ2-5; the D gene is possibly TRBD1 (6 bases). Trimming removed 3 bases from V and 2 bases from J, with 13 bases in between. This CDR3 comprises 15 residues. Germline V gene lookup returns CDR1 KGHSH and CDR2 LQKENI. The CDR3 nucleotides read TGTGCCAGCTCACCTTCATTACAGGGACAAGAGACCCAGTACTTC. Translation: CASSPSLQGQETQYF.

V gene TRBV9 combines with J gene TRBJ2-7, with D possibly being TRBD1 (5 bases). Germline values: CDR1 SGDLS, CDR2 YYNGEE. V shed 2 bases and J shed 1 base, with 10 bases lying between them. The CDR3 runs to 14 residues. CDR3 coding DNA: TGTGCCAGCAGCGTGGCCAGGGATTCCTACGAGCAGTACTTC. Its translation: CASSVARDSYEQYF.

This chain connects TRBV5-5 to TRBJ2-7; possibly TRBD2 for D (5 bases). The V gene lost 4 bases and the J gene lost 2 bases, with 13 bases spanning the gap. Germline lookup yields CDR1 SGHKS and CDR2 YYEKEE (reference sequence). This CDR3 is 14 amino acids long. The CDR3, as DNA: TGTGCCAGCAGCCCGAGCGGTAGGACCTACGAGCAGTACTTC. This codes for CASSPSGRTYEQYF. The complete variable domain, with remaining parts taken from reference TRBV5-5 and TRBJ2-7, reads DAGVTQSPTHLIKTRGQQVTLRCSPISGHKSVSWYQQVLGQGPQFIFQYYEKEERGRGNFPDRFSARQFPNYSSELNVNALLLGDSALYLCASSPSGRTYEQYFGPGTRLTVT.

The chain carries TRBV6-2 or TRBV6-3 and TRBJ1-1; D unresolved. The ends were cut back, 0 bases at V and 0 bases at J, with 11 bases in the middle. The CDR3 length is 16 residues. Germline V gene lookup returns CDR1 MNHEY and CDR2 SVGEGT. This CDR3 reads CASSYSGRIMNTEAFF. The CDR3 region has the DNA TGTGCCAGCAGTTACTCGGGCAGGATCATGAACACTGAAGCTTTCTTT.

This clone was observed a single time. The chain couples TRBV3-1 (or the pseudogene TRBV3-2) to TRBJ1-1; 7 bases agree with TRBD1. Germline assignment: CDR1 LGHDT and CDR2 YNNKEL (reference sequence). V dropped 0 bases and J dropped 0; count of bases not matched to a gene: 4. CDR3 length: 16 amino acids. The CDR3 sequence: CASSQEPGTVNTEAFF. The CDR3 coding sequence is TGTGCCAGCAGCCAAGAACCCGGGACAGTGAACACTGAAGCTTTCTTT.

The V call is TRBV4-3, the J call TRBJ1-1, with TRBD1 identical over 11 bases. V shed 7 bases and J 3 bases; nucleotides not matched to a gene: 7. Germline loops: CDR1 LGHNA, CDR2 YSLEER. The CDR3 extends over 15 amino acids. The CDR3: CASKPDRGLDTEAFF. CDR3 DNA: TGCGCCAGCAAACCGGACAGGGGGCTTGACACTGAAGCTTTCTTT.

The genes are TRBV7-2 and TRBJ2-7; D is possibly TRBD1 (7 bases). CDR1 and CDR2 from the germline V gene are SGHTA and FQGNSA. V gave up 1 base and J gave up 2 bases, with 15 bases separating them. CDR3 size: 16 residues. CDR3: CASSLGGQGGTYEQYF. CDR3 DNA sequence: TGTGCCAGCAGCTTAGGAGGGCAGGGGGGAACCTACGAGCAGTACTTC.

The V gene is TRBV6-5, the J gene TRBJ1-2; TRBD1 matches at 8 bases. The CDR3 spans 13 residues. After removal of 7 bases from V and 6 bases from J, the junction contained 7 bases not matched to a gene. Germline V gene sequence: CDR1 MNHEY, CDR2 SVGAGI. The CDR3 loop reads CASKGNRGDGYTF. CDR3 sequence (DNA): TGTGCCAGCAAGGGGAACAGGGGGGATGGCTACACCTTC.

The V and J genes are TRBV19 and TRBJ1-6, with 8 bases lining up with TRBD1. The germline gives CDR1 LNHDA, CDR2 SQIVND (reference sequence). The CDR3 is 15 residues long. The ends lost 5 bases at V and 9 bases at J; junction bases unmatched: 9. The CDR3: CASSLAGQGPSPLHF. CDR3 nucleotide sequence: TGTGCCAGTAGTCTAGCTGGACAGGGTCCTTCACCCCTCCACTTT.

V usage is TRBV7-9 and J usage is TRBJ2-1, with 13 nucleotides matching TRBD2. The CDR3 totals 18 residues. The germline CDR1 and CDR2 sequences are SEHNR and FQNEAQ (reference sequence). With V trimmed by 5 bases and J by 7 bases, 14 bases remained unmatched. The DNA of the CDR3 is TGTGCCAGCAGCCCCCTTAAAGGGACTAGCGGGAATGAGAATGAGCAGTTCTTC. Encoded protein: CASSPLKGTSGNENEQFF.

As concerns this clone: The sample carries other DNA sequences with the same CDR3. The chain couples TRBV6-5 to TRBJ2-3; maybe TRBD1 (6 bases). The V end lost 0 bases, the J end lost 1 base, and 8 bases lay between the germline ends. This CDR3 is built from 15 residues. Germline CDR1 reads MNHEY; CDR2 reads SVGAGI. The CDR3: CASSYSGGGTDTQYF. CDR3 bases: TGTGCCAGCAGTTACTCAGGGGGTGGCACAGATACGCAGTATTTT.

As to this clone: Other DNA sequences in the same sample also yield this CDR3. This rearrangement joins TRBV19 to TRBJ2-7; possibly TRBD1 for D (5 bases). Per germline, CDR1 LNHDA and CDR2 SQIVND (reference sequence). The CDR3 extends over 13 amino acids. V lost 1 base and J 3 bases, leaving 7 bases between the germline ends. DNA of the CDR3: TGTGCCAGTAGTATAGGCCAGGGCTACGAGCAGTACTTC. Protein sequence: CASSIGQGYEQYF.

V gene TRBV28 combines with J gene TRBJ1-1; TRBD1 aligns across 9 bases. Germline trimming cut 2 bases from V and 5 bases from J; bases unmatched to any gene: 3. This CDR3 region has 14 residues. CDR1 is MDHEN and CDR2 is SYDVKM in the germline V gene. DNA for the CDR3: TGTGCCAGCAGTTTAACGGACAGGGGAACTGAAGCTTTCTTT. It encodes CASSLTDRGTEAFF.

The sample holds one count of this clone. The V and J genes are TRBV30 and TRBJ1-1; no definite D call. CDR1 is GTSNPN and CDR2 is SVGIG in the germline V gene (reference sequence). CDR3 length: 12 residues. Here the CDR3 reads CAQSVQPTEAFF. The DNA of the CDR3 is TGTGCTCAGAGCGTACAGCCAACTGAAGCTTTCTTT. The entire variable domain, with the rest obtained from reference TRBV30 and TRBJ1-1, is as follows: SQTIHQWPATLVQPVGSPLSLECTVEGTSNPNLYWYRQAAGRGLQLLFYSVGIGQISSEVPQNLSASRPQDRQFILSSKKLLLSDSGFYLCAQSVQPTEAFFGQGTRLTVV.

This clone was counted a few times. V is TRBV5-1 and J is TRBJ1-1; D not certain. CDR1 is SGHRS and CDR2 is YFSETQ in the germline V gene. V was cut by 1 base and J by 3 bases, with 13 bases left in between. The CDR3 is 15 amino acids. CDR3 bases: TGCGCCAGCAGCTTGCCCGAGGGTACGTACACTGAAGCTTTCTTT. Amino acid sequence: CASSLPEGTYTEAFF.

V usage is TRBV3-1 (or the pseudogene TRBV3-2) and J usage is TRBJ2-1; 7 nucleotides align to TRBD1. Trimming removed 5 bases from V and 5 bases from J; junction bases left unmatched: 9. The CDR3 has 15 residues. Looked up from germline, CDR1 is LGHDT and CDR2 is YNNKEL (reference sequence). CDR3: CASSTPWTGHNEQFF. The CDR3 region has the DNA TGTGCCAGCAGCACCCCCTGGACAGGCCACAATGAGCAGTTCTTC.

The V and J genes are TRBV9 and TRBJ1-5, with D unclear. The germline V and J ends were trimmed by 0 bases and 4 bases, with 5 bases remaining between them. The CDR3 length is 13 residues. CDR1 and CDR2 (germline): SGDLS, YYNGEE. The CDR3 region has the DNA TGTGCCAGCAGCGTAGACATTAATCAGCCCCAGCATTTT. As protein: CASSVDINQPQHF.

V gene TRBV4-3 combines with J gene TRBJ2-1; D may be TRBD2 (5 bases). The V gene's germline CDR1 is LGHNA and CDR2 YSLEER. The CDR3 length is 13 residues. V gave up 3 bases and J gave up 10 bases, with 13 bases separating them. The CDR3, as DNA: TGCGCCAGCAGCCAGAGTCGCGGGTCGGAGCAGTTCTTC. This encodes CASSQSRGSEQFF.

The chain couples TRBV7-9 to TRBJ1-2; TRBD1 might be the D (5 bases). Germline assignment: CDR1 SEHNR and CDR2 FQNEAQ (reference sequence). This CDR3 is 13 amino acids long. V was pared by 7 bases and J by 7 bases, with 16 bases between. The CDR3, as DNA: TGTGCCAGCACCCACGGGGCGCTTGGTGGCTACACCTTC. Its protein is CASTHGALGGYTF.

V gene TRBV14 combines with J gene TRBJ2-5; 7 nucleotides match TRBD2. The CDR3 is made up of 15 amino acids. Germline V gene lookup returns CDR1 SGHDN and CDR2 FVKESK. Losses at the gene ends were 4 bases for V and 4 bases for J; bases not matched to a gene: 9. CDR3: CASSRDLAVGETQYF. DNA for the CDR3: TGTGCCAGCAGCCGAGACCTAGCGGTAGGAGAGACCCAGTACTTC.

The chain employs TRBV4-2 and TRBJ2-5; no clear D. V shed 0 bases and J shed 1 base, with 9 bases lying between them. This CDR3 region has 15 residues. Germline lookup yields CDR1 LGHNA and CDR2 YNFKEQ. CDR3 DNA sequence: TGTGCCAGCAGCCAAGATTTACCATCCCAAGAGACCCAGTACTTC. This encodes CASSQDLPSQETQYF.

The genes are TRBV6-6 and TRBJ1-1; D uncertain. The CDR3 extends over 14 amino acids. CDR1 and CDR2 (germline): MNHNY, SVGAGI (reference sequence). The germline V and J ends were trimmed by 2 bases and 0 bases, with 7 bases remaining between them. CDR3 sequence: CASSYREMNTEAFF. In nucleotides, the CDR3 is TGTGCCAGCAGTTACAGGGAGATGAACACTGAAGCTTTCTTT.

The chain recombines TRBV6-5 with TRBJ2-2, with 10 bases lining up with TRBD1. Trimming cost V 7 bases and J 6 bases; bases outside gene matches: 8. CDR3 length: 15 amino acids. Germline V gene lookup returns CDR1 MNHEY and CDR2 SVGAGI. CDR3 coding DNA: TGTGCCAGCAACCTCAGACAGGGGGCTGCCGGGGAGCTGTTTTTT. Protein: CASNLRQGAAGELFF.

The chain joins TRBV12-3 or TRBV12-4 to TRBJ2-3; D is perhaps TRBD1 (5 bases). Deletions cut 5 bases from V and 4 bases from J, with 10 bases between. CDR3 length: 13 amino acids. CDR3 nucleotides: TGTGCCAGCAGTACAAACAGGCCAGATACGCAGTATTTT. This codes for CASSTNRPDTQYF.

The chain couples TRBV7-2 to TRBJ2-7, with D tentatively TRBD1 (6 bases). Between the trimmed V and J ends, which lost 5 bases and 3 bases, there was a span of 17 bases. Germline V CDR1 and CDR2: SGHTA, FQGNSA. The CDR3 runs to 15 residues. The CDR3 reads CASSPQGGQFYEQYF. CDR3 coding DNA: TGTGCCAGCAGCCCCCAAGGCGGACAGTTCTACGAGCAGTACTTC.

The chain combines TRBV5-1 with TRBJ2-1; 8 positions agree with TRBD2. Trimming took 5 bases from V and 0 from J; bases not matched to a gene: 7. The CDR3 length is 16 residues. The germline V gene encodes CDR1 SGHRS and CDR2 YFSETQ. The CDR3 loop is CASRALAALSYNEQFF. CDR3 coding DNA: TGCGCCAGCAGGGCACTAGCGGCCCTCTCCTACAATGAGCAGTTCTTC.

The genes are TRBV18 and TRBJ2-1; 7 positions match TRBD2. The germline V gene has CDR1 KGHSH and CDR2 LQKENI. This CDR3 region has 16 residues. The junction had 12 bases not matched to a gene; V was cut back by 2 bases and J by 8 bases. CDR3 residues: CASSPWGGLEADEQFF. The CDR3 DNA reads TGTGCCAGCTCACCATGGGGCGGACTAGAGGCCGATGAGCAGTTCTTC.